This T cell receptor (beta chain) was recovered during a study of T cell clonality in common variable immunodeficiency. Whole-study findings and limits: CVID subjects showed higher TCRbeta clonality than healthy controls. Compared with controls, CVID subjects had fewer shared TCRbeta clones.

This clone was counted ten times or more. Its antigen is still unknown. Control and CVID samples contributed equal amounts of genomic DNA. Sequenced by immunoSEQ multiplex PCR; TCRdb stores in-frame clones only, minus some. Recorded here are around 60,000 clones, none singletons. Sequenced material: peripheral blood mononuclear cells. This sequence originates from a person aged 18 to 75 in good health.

The sequenced part of the CDR3 DNA is TGCGCCAGCAGAGAGGCCAGCGGGTTTCACGGGGAG. This translates into CASREASGFHGE. The entire CDR3 sequence reads CASREASGFHGELFF. The chain joins TRBV5-1 to TRBJ2-2, with D possibly matching TRBD2 (6 bases). The read stops 3 residues short of the end of the CDR3; the missing end is completed from the germline J gene. The germline V gene has CDR1 SGHRS and CDR2 YFSETQ. V was cut by 5 bases and J by 7 bases, with 18 bases left in between. CDR3 length: 15 residues. Full variable domain (outside the CDR3, taken from reference TRBV5-1 and TRBJ2-2): KAGVTQTPRYLIKTRGQQVTLSCSPISGHRSVSWYQQTPGQGLQFLFEYFSETQRNKGNFPGRFSGRQFSNSRSEMNVSTLELGDSALYLCASREASGFHGELFFGEGSRLTVL.